This TCR beta chain was sequenced for a study of blood T cell repertoires in COVID-19. In this sample, this clone turned up once. The assay was immunoSEQ multiplex PCR, and TCRdb's table has in-frame clones only and misses some. The repertoire has approximately 300,000 clones, approximately 90% of them found once; the top ten carry about 4.2%. V was clipped by 7 bases and J by 1 base, with 7 bases between them. The length of the CDR3 is 11 residues. Germline V CDR1 and CDR2: SQVTM, ANQGSEA. The rearrangement joins TRBV29-1 to TRBJ1-2, with a weak D call TRBD1 (5 bases). The sequencing input was peripheral blood. This receptor was taken from a man in his forties with acute or convalescent COVID-19. As DNA, the CDR3 is TGCAGCGCCCAGGGTAACTATGGCTACACCTTC. Translating it yields CSAQGNYGYTF.